This T cell receptor beta chain was observed in a study of cytotoxic CD8 clonotypes in ibrutinib-treated CLL. Study-wide background: Complete response was seen in 2 patients and partial in some 24; around twelve progressed and roughly 15 stayed remitted after a median approximately 70 months. The taking of response samples occurred after a median 12 months of treatment, with a range of 6 to 36. On average, around 89,000 productive rearrangements and about 280,000 productive templates per sample.

Germline lookup yields CDR1 SGHRS and CDR2 YFSETQ. The CDR3 runs 14 residues. Trimming took 5 bases from V and 4 from J; bases not matched to a gene: 6. Study observations and caveats: Increased clonality at ibrutinib response gave way to a return toward baseline at progression.

Measured with immunoSEQ multiplex PCR; TCRdb has only the in-frame clones, and not every one. The sample has hundreds of thousands of clones, 67% seen once. About this clone: Antigen unknown.

The genes are TRBV5-1 and TRBJ1-2; 9 bases fit TRBD1. The sequenced sample was PBMCs, obtained after 36 months of ibrutinib treatment. The sequence came from a human donor with chronic lymphocytic leukemia. CDR3 sequence reads: CASRRTTGGYGYTF. The CDR3 DNA reads TGCGCCAGCAGGCGGACGACAGGGGGCTATGGCTACACCTTC.